One sample yielded the 14 T cell receptor beta chains listed below, sequenced in a study of cytomegalovirus exposure and HLA in healthy donors. A multiplex PCR was run with 60 Vbeta primers and 13 Jbeta primers. The data were produced by immunoSEQ multiplex PCR, yet TCRdb's version contains in-frame clones alone and is incomplete. Among around 150,000 clones listed, around 86% were seen once. The sequencing input was PBMCs. These receptors were collected from a human donor in good health.

The V call is TRBV19, the J call TRBJ1-5, with 11 bases identical to TRBD1. The germline V gene encodes CDR1 LNHDA and CDR2 SQIVND (reference sequence). Trimming took 3 bases from V and 6 from J; bases not matched to a gene: 4. The length of the CDR3 is 15 residues. The CDR3 loop reads CASSIDGTGGQPQHF. The CDR3 DNA reads as TGTGCCAGTAGTATTGATGGGACAGGGGGTCAGCCCCAGCATTTT.

As for this clone: No conserved phenylalanine or tryptophan is present at the end of the CDR3, so a read error is the likely explanation. Because the CDR3's place on the DNA is in doubt, the DNA is left out and the CDR3 is given as listed by TCRdb. V usage is TRBV7-2 and J usage is TRBJ2-7; the table assigns TRBD2, which was not confirmed against the DNA. CDR1 and CDR2 from the germline V gene are SGHTA and FQGNSA. The CDR3 adds up to 14 amino acids, both ends counted. CDR3 region: CASSLTSGGSTDVL.

The V gene is TRBV10-2, the J gene TRBJ2-3; 11 bases are shared with TRBD2. The CDR3 is made up of 18 amino acids. The germline V gene encodes CDR1 WSHSY and CDR2 SAAADI. With V trimmed by 6 bases and J by 4 bases, 15 bases remained unmatched. CDR3 region: CASSETSGGLLRPDTQYF. The DNA for the CDR3 is TGCGCCAGCAGCGAAACTAGCGGGGGACTCTTACGTCCAGATACGCAGTATTTT.

The rearrangement links TRBV10-3 to TRBJ2-2, with 7 bases aligning to TRBD1. This CDR3 is built from 13 residues. With V trimmed by 7 bases and J by 6 bases, 5 bases remained unmatched. Germline V CDR1 and CDR2: ENHRY, SYGVKD. In nucleotides, the CDR3 is TGTGCCATCACCGACAGGGTTCCCGGGGAGCTGTTTTTT. It is translated as CAITDRVPGELFF.

This chain connects TRBV18 to TRBJ2-5; 11 bases agree with TRBD2. Trimming at V came to 3 bases and at J to 3 bases, leaving 9 bases not matched to a gene. This CDR3 contains 17 residues. Looked up from germline, CDR1 is KGHSH and CDR2 is LQKENI. CDR3 nucleotide sequence: TGTGCCAGCTCACCGACCTTCTCTAGCGGGGGGAAAGAGACCCAGTACTTC. Its translation: CASSPTFSSGGKETQYF.

The V gene is TRBV5-5, the J gene TRBJ2-7; D is perhaps TRBD1 (6 bases). Germline-derived CDR1 and CDR2 are SGHKS and YYEKEE (reference sequence). The CDR3 spans 15 residues. V gave up 6 bases and J gave up 0 bases, with 16 bases separating them. The DNA of the CDR3 is TGTGCCAGCAACCCGACAGGACCCAGCTCCTACGAGCAGTACTTC. It encodes CASNPTGPSSYEQYF. Full variable domain (outside the CDR3, taken from reference TRBV5-5 and TRBJ2-7): DAGVTQSPTHLIKTRGQQVTLRCSPISGHKSVSWYQQVLGQGPQFIFQYYEKEERGRGNFPDRFSARQFPNYSSELNVNALLLGDSALYLCASNPTGPSSYEQYFGPGTRLTVT.

The chain uses TRBV7-2 and TRBJ2-7; no reliable D call. V dropped 2 bases and J dropped 6 bases, with 11 bases sitting between them. The CDR3 is made up of 13 amino acids. The germline V gene has CDR1 SGHTA and CDR2 FQGNSA. CDR3 nucleotides: TGTGCCAGCAGCTTAAGCCCCCCCCGCGAGCAGTACTTC. This sequence encodes CASSLSPPREQYF.

The chain is built from TRBV27 and TRBJ2-7; TRBD1 is a possible D gene (5 bases). Trimming removed 4 bases from V and 6 bases from J, with 10 bases in between. Germline V lookup: CDR1 MNHEY, CDR2 SMNVEV (reference sequence). The CDR3 is made up of 12 amino acids. CDR3 coding DNA: TGTGCCAGCAGTTCCAGGGTTTCCGAGCAGTACTTC. It yields the protein CASSSRVSEQYF.

A few counts support this clone. The CDR3 loop reads CASSYSGQGSEQYF. Written as DNA, the CDR3 is TGTGCCAGCAGTTACTCGGGACAAGGGTCCGAGCAGTACTTC. The chain is built from TRBV6-6 and TRBJ2-7; TRBD1 is a possible D gene (6 bases). The CDR3 contains 14 residues. The germline V and J ends were trimmed by 0 bases and 6 bases, with 12 bases remaining between them. Germline CDR1 MNHNY, CDR2 SVGAGI (reference sequence).

In this sample, this clone turned up many times. The chain's CDR3 is CASSLQGNTEAFF. The CDR3 bases are TGTGCCAGCAGCTTACAGGGGAACACTGAAGCTTTCTTT. The chain joins TRBV7-9 to TRBJ1-1; a weak D match, TRBD1 (5 bases). From germline, CDR1 is SEHNR and CDR2 FQNEAQ (reference sequence). The CDR3 consists of 13 residues. Trimming removed 2 bases from V and 1 base from J, with 5 bases in between.

This sequence joins TRBV7-8 and TRBJ1-4; TRBD1 aligns across 7 bases. The CDR3 is made up of 15 amino acids. Germline values: CDR1 SGHVS, CDR2 FQNEAQ. V gave up 5 bases and J gave up 7 bases; unmatched junction bases: 10. CDR3 in DNA: TGTGCCAGCAGCGGCGACAGGGTGTGGAGTGAAAAACTGTTTTTT. Its protein is CASSGDRVWSEKLFF.

This clone was seen a few times. J is TRBJ2-1 and V is TRBV13, with D possibly being TRBD2 (5 bases). V lost 4 bases and J 5 bases, leaving 18 bases between the germline ends. Germline assignment: CDR1 PRHDT and CDR2 FYEKMQ (reference sequence). The CDR3 contains 16 residues. The CDR3 protein is CASSSFGSTTNNEQFF. The DNA for the CDR3 is TGTGCCAGCAGCTCTTTTGGGTCGACTACTAACAATGAGCAGTTCTTC.

The chain has TRBV4-3 and TRBJ1-4; D call uncertain. V was clipped by 0 bases and J by 0 bases, with 8 bases between them. The V gene's germline CDR1 is LGHNA and CDR2 YSLEER. This CDR3 contains 16 residues. The chain's CDR3 is CASSQELSATNEKLFF. The CDR3 coding sequence is TGCGCCAGCAGCCAAGAATTATCGGCAACTAATGAAAAACTGTTTTTT.

The rearrangement joins TRBV2 to TRBJ2-7; 8 nucleotides line up with TRBD1. Trimming removed 8 bases from V and 5 bases from J; junction bases left unmatched: 8. The CDR3 is 13 amino acids. Germline CDR1 SNHLY, CDR2 FYNNEI. CDR3 in amino acids: CASGPPGGDEQYF. The CDR3 nucleotides read TGTGCCAGCGGCCCCCCAGGGGGCGACGAGCAGTACTTC.